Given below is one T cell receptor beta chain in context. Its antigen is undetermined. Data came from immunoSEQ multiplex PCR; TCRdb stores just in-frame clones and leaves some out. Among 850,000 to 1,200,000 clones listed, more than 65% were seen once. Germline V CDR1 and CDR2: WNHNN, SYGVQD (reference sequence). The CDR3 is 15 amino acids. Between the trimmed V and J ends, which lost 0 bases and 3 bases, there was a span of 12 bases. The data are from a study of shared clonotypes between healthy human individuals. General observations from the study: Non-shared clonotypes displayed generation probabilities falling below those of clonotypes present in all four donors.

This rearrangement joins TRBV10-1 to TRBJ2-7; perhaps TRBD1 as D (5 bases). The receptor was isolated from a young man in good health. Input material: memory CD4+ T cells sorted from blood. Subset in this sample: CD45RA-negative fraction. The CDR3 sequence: CASSESAGNLYEQYF. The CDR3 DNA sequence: TGCGCCAGCAGTGAGTCAGCAGGGAACCTCTACGAGCAGTACTTC.